The following is a TCR beta chain sequence with its context. This entry belongs to a study of blood T cell repertoires in COVID-19. Background on the study: Samples taken during acute and convalescent COVID-19 were collected in the United States, Italy and Spain. Nucleic acid was either cDNA or gDNA, and it came from T cells, B-cell-depleted T cells, or PBMCs.

Germline lookup yields CDR1 SSHAT and CDR2 FNYEAQ (reference sequence). CDR3 size: 13 residues. V lost 6 bases and J 5 bases, leaving 10 bases between the germline ends. Authors' analysis steps: Amplification with reference gene primers provided the estimates of nucleated cell counts. The data were produced by immunoSEQ multiplex PCR, yet TCRdb's version contains in-frame clones alone and is incomplete. That table furnishes V, J and clone size, whereas the DNA furnished D and trimming. The table includes some 250,000 clones, 75% to 90% detected once. Source material: peripheral blood. This TCR derives from a man aged 40-55 years with acute or convalescent COVID-19. This chain links TRBV7-7 with TRBJ2-2; perhaps TRBD1 as D (7 bases). For the CDR3, the DNA is TGTGCCAGCAGGCAGGGGGGTACCGGGGAGCTGTTTTTT. The encoded protein is CASRQGGTGELFF.